This TCR beta chain was sequenced for a study of cytomegalovirus exposure and HLA in healthy donors. General study findings and limits: Analyses of presence and absence presupposed an approximately uniform sequencing depth across donors. CMV serostatus was the sole immune exposure data available. In a later analysis, TCR beta V- and J-gene trimming was associated with a missense DCLRE1C variant. Accurate prediction of HLA-A and HLA-B alleles (for most subjects) was reportedly achieved from TCR beta sequences.

Comment on this clone: Antigen: not known.

PCR was performed using 60 Vbeta and 13 Jbeta primers. The data were produced by immunoSEQ multiplex PCR, yet TCRdb's version contains in-frame clones alone and is incomplete. This sample has fewer than 250,000 clones, with around 80% found just once. This CDR3 is 16 amino acids long. V lost 5 bases to trimming and J lost 2 bases, with 16 bases between them. Germline-derived CDR1 and CDR2 are MNHEY and SMNVEV (reference sequence). The V call is TRBV27, the J call TRBJ1-5, with D uncertain. This TCR was sampled from a girl between 2 and 10 years old in good health and CMV-seronegative. Material: PBMCs. CDR3 sequence reads: CASSPEWGVGNQPQHF. The CDR3 nucleotides read TGTGCCAGCAGTCCCGAGTGGGGAGTTGGCAATCAGCCCCAGCATTTT.